This passage covers 6 T cell receptor beta chains from one sample sequenced in a study of blood T cell repertoires in COVID-19. Clones were sequenced by immunoSEQ multiplex PCR, and TCRdb holds only the in-frame ones, with some missing. This table holds approximately 120,000 clones, roughly 79% found once. Sequences were obtained from peripheral blood. The receptors were gathered from a human donor in a cohort sampled during active COVID-19.

The chain has TRBV27 and TRBJ2-7; 8 bases agree with TRBD1. This CDR3 has 14 amino acids. Germline V gene sequence: CDR1 MNHEY, CDR2 SMNVEV (reference sequence). J lost 1 base, V lost 5 bases, and 4 bases had no gene match. CDR3 residues: CASSRQGASYEQYF. The CDR3 DNA is TGTGCCAGCAGTCGTCAGGGGGCTTCCTACGAGCAGTACTTC.

The CDR3 DNA follows: TGTGCCAGCAGTTCCGGATCAGTGACGGGAAGCATCGGGGAGCTGTTTTTT. It codes for CASSSGSVTGSIGELFF. The J gene is TRBJ2-2, the V gene TRBV27; a weak D match, TRBD2 (5 bases). V dropped 4 bases and J dropped 7 bases, with 22 bases sitting between them. CDR3 length: 17 amino acids. Per the germline V gene, CDR1 is MNHEY and CDR2 is SMNVEV (reference sequence).

The V gene is TRBV4-3, the J gene TRBJ2-7; 7 nucleotides line up with TRBD1. Germline assignment: CDR1 LGHNA and CDR2 YSLEER. Germline trimming cut 0 bases from V and 2 bases from J; bases unmatched to any gene: 4. The CDR3 has 15 residues. CDR3 in DNA: TGCGCCAGCAGCCAAGAAGAGGGGGCTCCCTACGAGCAGTACTTC. Amino acids: CASSQEEGAPYEQYF.

The chain employs TRBV28 and TRBJ2-1; the D is unclear. This CDR3 is 14 amino acids long. The V gene lost 3 bases and the J gene lost 8 bases, with 14 bases spanning the gap. CDR1 is MDHEN, CDR2 SYDVKM, per germline. This CDR3 is CASSFANRLDEQFF. CDR3 DNA sequence: TGTGCCAGCAGTTTCGCTAATCGCTTAGATGAGCAGTTCTTC.

The rearrangement uses TRBV7-9 and TRBJ2-7; 10 positions agree with TRBD2. The V gene end was trimmed by 1 base and the J gene end by 0 bases; junction bases not matched to a gene: 0. Germline values: CDR1 SEHNR, CDR2 FQNEAQ (reference sequence). The CDR3 is 15 amino acids. The chain's CDR3 is CASSLVAGGSYEQYF. In DNA, the CDR3 is TGTGCCAGCAGCTTAGTAGCGGGAGGCTCCTACGAGCAGTACTTC.

This clone was counted once. The chain has TRBV7-8 and TRBJ1-5; D is possibly TRBD1 (6 bases). The CDR3 has 18 amino acids. Trimming took off 2 bases at V and 2 bases at J, with 19 bases between the two ends. CDR1 and CDR2 (germline): SGHVS, FQNEAQ. CDR3 protein: CASSLYGLGGRGNQPQHF. DNA for the CDR3: TGTGCCAGCAGCTTATATGGTTTAGGGGGACGCGGCAATCAGCCCCAGCATTTT.